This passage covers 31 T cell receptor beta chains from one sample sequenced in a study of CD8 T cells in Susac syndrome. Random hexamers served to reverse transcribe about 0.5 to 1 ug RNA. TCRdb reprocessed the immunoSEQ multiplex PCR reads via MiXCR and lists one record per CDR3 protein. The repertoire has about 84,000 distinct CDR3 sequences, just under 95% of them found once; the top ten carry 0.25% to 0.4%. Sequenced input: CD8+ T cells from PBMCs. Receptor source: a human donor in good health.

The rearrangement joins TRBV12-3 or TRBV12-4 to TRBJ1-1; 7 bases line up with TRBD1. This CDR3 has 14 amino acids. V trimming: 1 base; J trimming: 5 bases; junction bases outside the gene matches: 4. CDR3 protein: CASSLDPGGTEAFF. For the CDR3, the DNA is TGTGCCAGCAGTTTAGATCCAGGGGGTACTGAAGCTTTCTTT.

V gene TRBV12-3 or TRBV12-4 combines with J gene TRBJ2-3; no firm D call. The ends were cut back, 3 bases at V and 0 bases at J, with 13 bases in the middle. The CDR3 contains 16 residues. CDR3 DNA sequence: TGTGCCAGCAGTTTTGGGCCCCGAACTAGCACAGATACGCAGTATTTT. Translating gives CASSFGPRTSTDTQYF.

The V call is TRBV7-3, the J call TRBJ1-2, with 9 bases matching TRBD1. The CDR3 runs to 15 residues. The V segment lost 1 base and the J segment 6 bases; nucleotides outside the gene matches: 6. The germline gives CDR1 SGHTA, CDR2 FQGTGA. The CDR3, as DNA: TGTGCCAGCAGCTTAATAGGTGGACAGGGGCATGGCTACACCTTC. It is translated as CASSLIGGQGHGYTF.

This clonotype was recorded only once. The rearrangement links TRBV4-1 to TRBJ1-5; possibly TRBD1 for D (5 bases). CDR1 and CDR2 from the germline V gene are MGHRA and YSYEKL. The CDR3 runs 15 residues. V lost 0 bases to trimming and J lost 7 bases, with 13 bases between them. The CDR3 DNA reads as TGCGCCAGCAGCCAAGAGGCAGGGAGTCGCCAGCCCCAGCATTTT. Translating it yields CASSQEAGSRQPQHF.

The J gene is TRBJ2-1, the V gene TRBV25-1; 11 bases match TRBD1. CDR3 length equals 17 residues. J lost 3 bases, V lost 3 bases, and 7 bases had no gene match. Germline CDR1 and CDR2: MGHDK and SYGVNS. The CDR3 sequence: CASSDITGTGGYNEQFF. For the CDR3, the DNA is TGTGCCAGCAGTGATATAACCGGGACAGGGGGCTACAATGAGCAGTTCTTC.

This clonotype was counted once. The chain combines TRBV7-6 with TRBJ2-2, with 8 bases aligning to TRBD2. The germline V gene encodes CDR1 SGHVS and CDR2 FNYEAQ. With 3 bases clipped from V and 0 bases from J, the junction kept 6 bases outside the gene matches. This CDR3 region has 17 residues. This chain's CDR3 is CASSFGGGPANTGELFF. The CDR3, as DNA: TGTGCCAGCAGCTTCGGGGGGGGCCCTGCGAACACCGGGGAGCTGTTTTTT.

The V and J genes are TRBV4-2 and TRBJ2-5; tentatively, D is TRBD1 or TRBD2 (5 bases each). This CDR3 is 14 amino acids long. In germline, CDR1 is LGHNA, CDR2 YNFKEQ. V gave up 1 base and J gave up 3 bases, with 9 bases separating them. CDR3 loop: CASSQAQGEETQYF. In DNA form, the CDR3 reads TGTGCCAGCAGCCAAGCGCAGGGAGAAGAGACCCAGTACTTC.

CDR3 bases: TGTGCCAGCAGCCAAGAAACGCCGACCGATGAGCAGTTCTTC. It encodes CASSQETPTDEQFF. The V and J genes are TRBV3-1 and TRBJ2-1; D is unresolved. CDR3 length: 14 amino acids. Trimming took off 0 bases at V and 8 bases at J, with 11 bases between the two ends. Looked up from germline, CDR1 is LGHDT and CDR2 is YNNKEL (reference sequence).

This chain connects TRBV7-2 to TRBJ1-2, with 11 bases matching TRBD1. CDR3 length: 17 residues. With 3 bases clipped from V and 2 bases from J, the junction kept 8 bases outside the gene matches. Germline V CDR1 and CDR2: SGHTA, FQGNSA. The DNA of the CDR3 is TGTGCCAGCAGCTTGGGGACAGGGGGAATGGGAAACTATGGCTACACCTTC. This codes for CASSLGTGGMGNYGYTF.

CDR3 sequence: CASSEKGAGDTGELFF. CDR3 nucleotide sequence: TGTGCCAGCAGTGAAAAGGGGGCAGGGGACACCGGGGAGCTGTTTTTT. The V gene is TRBV2, the J gene TRBJ2-2; TRBD1 agrees at 7 bases. The length of the CDR3 is 16 residues. Looked up from germline, CDR1 is SNHLY and CDR2 is FYNNEI. Trimming removed 2 bases from V and 3 bases from J; junction bases left unmatched: 6. Full variable domain (remainder filled in from reference TRBV2 and TRBJ2-2): EPEVTQTPSHQVTQMGQEVILRCVPISNHLYFYWYRQILGQKVEFLVSFYNNEISEKSEIFDDQFSVERPDGSNFTLKIRSTKLEDSAMYFCASSEKGAGDTGELFFGEGSRLTVL.

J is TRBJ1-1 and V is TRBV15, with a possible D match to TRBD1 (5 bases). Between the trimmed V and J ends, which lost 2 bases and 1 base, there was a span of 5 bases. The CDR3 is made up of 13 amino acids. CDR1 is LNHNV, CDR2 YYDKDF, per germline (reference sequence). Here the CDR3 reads CATSRRGNTEAFF. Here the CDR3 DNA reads TGTGCCACCAGCAGAAGGGGGAACACTGAAGCTTTCTTT.

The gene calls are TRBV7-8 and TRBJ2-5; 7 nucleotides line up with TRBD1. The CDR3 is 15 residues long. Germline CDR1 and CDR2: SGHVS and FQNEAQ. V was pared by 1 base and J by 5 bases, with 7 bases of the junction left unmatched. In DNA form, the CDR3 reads TGTGCCAGCAGCTTAGTTCAAACAGGGGAGGAGACCCAGTACTTC. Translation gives CASSLVQTGEETQYF.

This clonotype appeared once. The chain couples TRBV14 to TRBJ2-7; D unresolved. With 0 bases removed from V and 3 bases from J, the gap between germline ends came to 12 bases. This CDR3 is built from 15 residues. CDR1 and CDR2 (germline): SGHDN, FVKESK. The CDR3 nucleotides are TGTGCCAGCAGCCAAGATTTAGCTCTCCTCTACGAGCAGTACTTC. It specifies CASSQDLALLYEQYF.

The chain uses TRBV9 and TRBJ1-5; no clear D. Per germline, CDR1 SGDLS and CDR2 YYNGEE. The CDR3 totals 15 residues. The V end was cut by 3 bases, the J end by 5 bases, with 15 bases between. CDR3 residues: CASSATPFYDQPQHF. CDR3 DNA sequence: TGTGCCAGCAGCGCGACCCCGTTTTACGATCAGCCCCAGCATTTT.

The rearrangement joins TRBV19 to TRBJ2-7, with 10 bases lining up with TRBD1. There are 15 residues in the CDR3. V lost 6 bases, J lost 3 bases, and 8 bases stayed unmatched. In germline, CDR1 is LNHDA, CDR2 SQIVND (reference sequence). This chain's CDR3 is CASSHPGTGDYEQYF. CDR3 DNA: TGTGCCAGTAGCCACCCCGGGACAGGGGACTACGAGCAGTACTTC.

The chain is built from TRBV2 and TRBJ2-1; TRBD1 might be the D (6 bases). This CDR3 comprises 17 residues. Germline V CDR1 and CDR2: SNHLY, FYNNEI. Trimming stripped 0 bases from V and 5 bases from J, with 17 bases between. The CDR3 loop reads CASSEAPLGHLDNEQFF. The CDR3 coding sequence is TGTGCCAGCAGTGAAGCGCCCCTGGGACACCTAGACAATGAGCAGTTCTTC.

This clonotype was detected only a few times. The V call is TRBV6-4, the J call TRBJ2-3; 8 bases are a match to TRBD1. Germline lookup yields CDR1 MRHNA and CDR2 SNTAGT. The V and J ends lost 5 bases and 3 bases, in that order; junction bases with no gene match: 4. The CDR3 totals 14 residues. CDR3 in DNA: TGTGCCAGCAGTCTTGGACAGGGAACAGATACGCAGTATTTT. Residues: CASSLGQGTDTQYF.

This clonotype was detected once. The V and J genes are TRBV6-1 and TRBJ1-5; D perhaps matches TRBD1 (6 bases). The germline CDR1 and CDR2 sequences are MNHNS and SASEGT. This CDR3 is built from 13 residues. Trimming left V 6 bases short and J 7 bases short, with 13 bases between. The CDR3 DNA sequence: TGTGCCAGCAGCCCGGGGGCAGAGCAGCCCCAGCATTTT. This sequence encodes CASSPGAEQPQHF.

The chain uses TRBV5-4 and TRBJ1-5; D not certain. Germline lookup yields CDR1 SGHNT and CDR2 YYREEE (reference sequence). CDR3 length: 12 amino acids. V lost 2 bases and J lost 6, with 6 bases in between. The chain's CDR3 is CASSFGGQPQHF. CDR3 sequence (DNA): TGTGCCAGCAGCTTCGGTGGTCAGCCCCAGCATTTT.

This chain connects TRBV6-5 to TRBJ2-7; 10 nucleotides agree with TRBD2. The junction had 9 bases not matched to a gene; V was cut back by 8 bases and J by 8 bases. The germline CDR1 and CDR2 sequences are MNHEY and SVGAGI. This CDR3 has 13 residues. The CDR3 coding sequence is TGTGCCAGCCAGAGCGGGGGGGCTTTAAAGCAGTACTTC. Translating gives CASQSGGALKQYF.

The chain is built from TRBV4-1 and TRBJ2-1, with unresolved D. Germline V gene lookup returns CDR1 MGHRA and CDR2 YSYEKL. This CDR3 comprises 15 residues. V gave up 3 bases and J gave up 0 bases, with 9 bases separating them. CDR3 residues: CASSHTESSYNEQFF. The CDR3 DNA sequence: TGCGCCAGCAGCCACACAGAGAGCTCCTACAATGAGCAGTTCTTC.

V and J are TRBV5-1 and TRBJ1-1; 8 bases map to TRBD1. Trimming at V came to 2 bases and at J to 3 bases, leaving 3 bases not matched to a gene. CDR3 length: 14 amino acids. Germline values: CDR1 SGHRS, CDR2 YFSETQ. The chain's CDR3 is CASSFRGQDTEAFF. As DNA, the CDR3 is TGCGCCAGCAGCTTCAGGGGGCAGGACACTGAAGCTTTCTTT.

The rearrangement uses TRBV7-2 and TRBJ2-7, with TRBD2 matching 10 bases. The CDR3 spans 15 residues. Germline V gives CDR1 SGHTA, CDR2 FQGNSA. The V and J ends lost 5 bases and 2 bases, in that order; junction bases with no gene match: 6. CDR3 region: CASSLLGTSAYEQYF. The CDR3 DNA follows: TGTGCCAGCAGCCTCCTAGGGACTAGCGCCTACGAGCAGTACTTC.

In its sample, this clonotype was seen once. The CDR3 DNA sequence: TGTGCCAGCAGCGGGGGGAACAGGGGAATGAACACCGGGGAGCTGTTTTTT. It encodes CASSGGNRGMNTGELFF. The chain joins TRBV9 to TRBJ2-2; 7 positions match TRBD1. V trimming: 3 bases; J trimming: 1 base; junction bases outside the gene matches: 9. There are 17 residues in the CDR3. Germline loops: CDR1 SGDLS, CDR2 YYNGEE.

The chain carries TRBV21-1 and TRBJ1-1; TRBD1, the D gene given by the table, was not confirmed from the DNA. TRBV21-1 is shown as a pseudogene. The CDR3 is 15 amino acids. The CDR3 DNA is TGTGCCAGCTCGATTGGGGGACAGGGGAACACTGAAGCTTTCTTT. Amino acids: CASSIGGQGNTEAFF.

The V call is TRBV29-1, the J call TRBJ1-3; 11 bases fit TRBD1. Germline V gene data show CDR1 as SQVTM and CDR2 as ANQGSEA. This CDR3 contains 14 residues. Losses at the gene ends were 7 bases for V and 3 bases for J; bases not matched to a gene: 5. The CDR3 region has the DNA TGCAGCGCCGGACAGGGGGCTTTTGGAAACACCATATATTTT. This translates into CSAGQGAFGNTIYF.

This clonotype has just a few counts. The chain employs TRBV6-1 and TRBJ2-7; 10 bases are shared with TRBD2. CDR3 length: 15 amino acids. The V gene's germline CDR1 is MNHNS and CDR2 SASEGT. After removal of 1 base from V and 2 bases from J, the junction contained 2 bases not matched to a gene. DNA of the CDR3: TGTGCCAGCAGTGAAGAAAGCGGGGGGGCCTACGAGCAGTACTTC. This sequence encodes CASSEESGGAYEQYF.

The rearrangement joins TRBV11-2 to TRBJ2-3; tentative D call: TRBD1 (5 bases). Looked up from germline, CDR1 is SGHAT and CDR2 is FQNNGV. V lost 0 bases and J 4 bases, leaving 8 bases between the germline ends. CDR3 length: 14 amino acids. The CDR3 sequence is CASSLDDRADTQYF. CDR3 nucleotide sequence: TGTGCCAGCAGCTTAGATGACAGAGCAGATACGCAGTATTTT.

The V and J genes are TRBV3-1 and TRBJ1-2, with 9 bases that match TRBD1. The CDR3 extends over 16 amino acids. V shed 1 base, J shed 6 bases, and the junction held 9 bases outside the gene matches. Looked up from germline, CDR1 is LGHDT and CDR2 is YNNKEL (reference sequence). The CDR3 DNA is TGTGCCAGCAGCCAAGGCGGCACAGGGGGCGTCAATGGCTACACCTTC. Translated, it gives CASSQGGTGGVNGYTF.

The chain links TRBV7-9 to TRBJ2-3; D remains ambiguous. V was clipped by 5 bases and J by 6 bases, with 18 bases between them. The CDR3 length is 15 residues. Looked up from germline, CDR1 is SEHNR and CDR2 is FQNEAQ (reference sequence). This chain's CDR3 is CASSGSSYPSDTQYF. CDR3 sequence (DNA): TGTGCCAGCAGCGGATCCTCGTACCCGTCGGATACGCAGTATTTT.

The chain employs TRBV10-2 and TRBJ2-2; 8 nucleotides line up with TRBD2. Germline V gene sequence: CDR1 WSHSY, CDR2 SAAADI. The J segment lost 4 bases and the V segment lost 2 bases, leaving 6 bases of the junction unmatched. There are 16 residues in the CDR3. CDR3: CASSEQAGAFTGELFF. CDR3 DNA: TGCGCCAGCAGTGAGCAAGCGGGGGCTTTCACCGGGGAGCTGTTTTTT.